The 13 T cell receptor beta chains reported below all come from one sample, sequenced in a study of blood T cells in healthy people across ages. The second PCR ran roughly 7 to 12 cycles with a sample-barcoded 5' primer and J-beta primers. From the 5' RACE reads, TCRdb called clonotypes with MiXCR, one entry per CDR3 protein. The top ten clones hold over 5.5% of a sample with over 1,200,000 distinct CDR3 sequences, approximately 60% of them seen once. Sample: blood. The receptors stem from a man aged 18 to 35 in good health.

This clonotype was seen only a few times. V gene TRBV29-1 combines with J gene TRBJ1-2; D gene uncertain. Between the trimmed V and J ends, which lost 6 bases and 4 bases, there was a span of 15 bases. Germline CDR1 and CDR2: SQVTM and ANQGSEA. CDR3 length: 13 amino acids. Written as DNA, the CDR3 is TGCAGCGTCAAGGACCTGCTCGGCTATGGCTACACCTTC. Amino acid sequence: CSVKDLLGYGYTF.

With respect to this clonotype: This could be a read error, since a much larger clone is one nucleotide away. The genes are TRBV5-1 and TRBJ2-1, with D hard to call. V gave up 4 bases and J gave up 3 bases, with 8 bases separating them. Germline V gene data show CDR1 as SGHRS and CDR2 as YFSETQ. The CDR3 consists of 13 residues. The CDR3 sequence is CASSQDDYNEQFF. The CDR3 DNA is TGCGCCAGCAGCCAAGACGACTACAATGAGCAGTTCTTC.

The rearrangement uses TRBV12-3 or TRBV12-4 and TRBJ1-5; no reliable D call. The CDR3 extends over 14 amino acids. Trimming removed 6 bases at V and 2 bases at J, with 11 bases between. The CDR3 bases are TGTGCCAGCAGCCCCTTACCAGGCAATCAGCCCCAGCATTTT. Its protein is CASSPLPGNQPQHF.

The rearrangement joins TRBV20-1 to TRBJ2-3; D is perhaps TRBD2 (5 bases). The CDR3 covers 13 residues. Germline CDR1 DFQATT, CDR2 SNEGSKA (reference sequence). With 6 bases removed from V and 14 bases from J, the gap between germline ends came to 24 bases. The CDR3 reads CSASGQSGRYAYF. The CDR3 bases are TGCAGTGCCAGTGGCCAGAGCGGCAGATACGCGTATTTT.

The CDR3 DNA is TGTGCCAGCAGCCCGGCCCCGCCCTATGGCTACACCTTC. Its protein product is CASSPAPPYGYTF. The chain recombines TRBV5-5 with TRBJ1-2; D ambiguous. The V end lost 4 bases, the J end lost 4 bases, and 11 bases lay between the germline ends. The CDR3 has 13 residues. Per germline, CDR1 SGHKS and CDR2 YYEKEE (reference sequence).

V gene TRBV20-1 combines with J gene TRBJ2-1, with a possible D match to TRBD2 (5 bases). The V end was cut by 5 bases, the J end by 13 bases, with 24 bases between. This CDR3 has 14 amino acids. The V gene's germline CDR1 is DFQATT and CDR2 SNEGSKA (reference sequence). DNA for the CDR3: TGCAGTGCTCCCCCGGACGGACGGGAAGAGACCCAGTTCTTC. Encoded protein: CSAPPDGREETQFF.

J is TRBJ1-4 and V is TRBV3-1; 7 bases are shared with TRBD1. Germline-derived CDR1 and CDR2 are LGHDT and YNNKEL (reference sequence). The trim removed 11 bases at V and 8 bases at J, leaving 20 bases unmatched. The CDR3 runs to 16 residues. CDR3 in amino acids: CAGTRGMGRDGEKLFF. CDR3 nucleotides: TGTGCCGGCACCAGGGGGATGGGACGGGATGGCGAAAAACTGTTTTTT.

This clonotype has more than one count but fewer than ten. The rearrangement joins TRBV28 to TRBJ2-3, with 9 positions matching TRBD2. The CDR3 covers 14 residues. The V and J ends lost 7 bases and 6 bases, in that order; junction bases with no gene match: 8. Germline CDR1 is MDHEN and CDR2 is SYDVKM. The CDR3 DNA follows: TGTGCCAGCACCTTAGCGGGAGAGGCGGATACGCAGTATTTT. It specifies CASTLAGEADTQYF.

With regard to this clonotype: An end of the junction differs from the germline gene, which may be a read error. The chain employs TRBV29-1 and TRBJ2-3; no definite D call. This CDR3 is 12 amino acids long. Germline V gene lookup returns CDR1 SQVTM and CDR2 ANQGSEA. In DNA form, the CDR3 reads TGCAGCGTCGACGGTCACGCAGATACGCGGTATTTT. Translation gives CSVDGHADTRYF.

The V call is TRBV2, the J call TRBJ2-4; D unclear. Matching the DNA end better, TRBJ2-7 makes the J call doubtful. Germline V gene sequence: CDR1 SNHLY, CDR2 FYNNEI. CDR3 length: 12 residues. The CDR3, as DNA: TGTGCCAGCAGTGAACTGGCGGTCGAGCAGTACTTC. Protein product: CASSELAVEQYF.

On this clonotype: An end of the junction differs from the germline gene, which may be a read error. The genes are TRBV7-6 and TRBJ1-5, with D perhaps TRBD1 (6 bases). Germline V gene sequence: CDR1 SGHVS, CDR2 FNYEAQ. The CDR3 contains 17 residues. The CDR3 nucleotides read TGTGCCAGCAGCCTACAGCATGGACAGTTTAGCAATCAGCCCCGGCATTTT. Translating it yields CASSLQHGQFSNQPRHF.

The table lists this clonotype with a few counts. The rearrangement uses TRBV27 and TRBJ2-5; perhaps D is TRBD1 or TRBD2 (5 bases each). The J call may be mistaken, given a closer DNA end match to TRBJ2-7. The germline CDR1 and CDR2 sequences are MNHEY and SMNVEV (reference sequence). The CDR3 runs to 14 residues. The CDR3 reads CASMDGIGAYEQYF. CDR3 DNA: TGTGCCAGCATGGACGGTATCGGGGCTTACGAGCAGTACTTC.

The sample holds a few counts of this clonotype. The chain links TRBV4-1 to TRBJ2-3, with D hard to call. The CDR3 has 15 amino acids. Germline V lookup: CDR1 MGHRA, CDR2 YSYEKL. Between the trimmed V and J ends, which lost 1 base and 0 bases, there was a span of 8 bases. CDR3 sequence reads: CASSQGAFSTDTQYF. DNA of the CDR3: TGCGCCAGCAGCCAAGGGGCCTTTAGCACAGATACGCAGTATTTT.